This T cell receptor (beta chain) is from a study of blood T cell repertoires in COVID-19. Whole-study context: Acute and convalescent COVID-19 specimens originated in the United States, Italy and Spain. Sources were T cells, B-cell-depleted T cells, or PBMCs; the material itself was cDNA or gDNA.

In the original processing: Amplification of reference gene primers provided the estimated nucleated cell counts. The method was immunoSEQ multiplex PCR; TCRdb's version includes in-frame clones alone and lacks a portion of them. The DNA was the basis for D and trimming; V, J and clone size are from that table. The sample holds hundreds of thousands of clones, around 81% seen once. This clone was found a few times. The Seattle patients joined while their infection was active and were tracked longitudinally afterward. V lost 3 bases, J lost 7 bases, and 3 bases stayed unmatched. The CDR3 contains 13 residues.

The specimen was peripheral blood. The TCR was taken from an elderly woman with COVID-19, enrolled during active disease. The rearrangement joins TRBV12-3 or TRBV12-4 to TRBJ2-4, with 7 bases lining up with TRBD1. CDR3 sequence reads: CASSFAQGNIQYF. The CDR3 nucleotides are TGTGCCAGCAGTTTTGCACAGGGGAACATTCAGTACTTC.